One sample yielded the 20 T cell receptor beta chains listed below, sequenced in a study of post-analysis software for immune sequencing data. General study findings and limits: Patients had higher frequencies than controls of about 5 TRBV segments, including TRBV5-6, TRBV5-1 and TRBV20-1.

Their recognized antigens are unknown. Libraries were made from TCR beta cDNA, and they carried unique molecular identifiers. TCRdb analysed the PCR reads with MiXCR anew, one entry per CDR3 protein. The sample records hundreds of thousands of distinct CDR3 sequences, 25% to 30% being singletons. The sequenced sample was blood. Receptor source: a girl between 5 and 17 years old with multiple sclerosis.

This clonotype was seen a few times. V and J are TRBV20-1 and TRBJ2-3; TRBD1 agrees at 7 bases. The junction had 5 bases not matched to a gene; V was cut back by 7 bases and J by 1 base. The CDR3 extends over 13 amino acids. In germline, CDR1 is DFQATT, CDR2 SNEGSKA (reference sequence). The DNA for the CDR3 is TGCAGTGTCTCACAGGGGCGCACAGATACGCAGTATTTT. Translated: CSVSQGRTDTQYF.

The chain links TRBV20-1 to TRBJ2-1, with 7 bases identical to TRBD2. The CDR3 runs 15 residues. The J segment lost 3 bases and the V segment lost 4 bases, leaving 9 bases of the junction unmatched. Germline CDR1 is DFQATT and CDR2 is SNEGSKA (reference sequence). CDR3 loop: CSANERLADYNEQFF. CDR3 sequence (DNA): TGCAGTGCTAATGAAAGGCTAGCGGACTACAATGAGCAGTTCTTC.

About this clonotype: A much larger clone lies one base from this, so it may be a read error. The rearrangement joins TRBV6-5 to TRBJ1-2, with 7 nucleotides matching TRBD1. The CDR3 is 17 amino acids. The germline V gene has CDR1 MNHEY and CDR2 SVGAGI. CDR3 DNA sequence: TGTGCCAGCAGTTACTCGTCCGCACAGGGGCACGGGAGTGGCCACACCTTC. Protein: CASSYSSAQGHGSGHTF.

The rearrangement uses TRBV7-9 and TRBJ2-3; TRBD2 agrees at 9 bases. Germline loops: CDR1 SEHNR, CDR2 FQNEAQ (reference sequence). V lost 8 bases to trimming and J lost 2 bases; unmatched junction nucleotides: 5. The CDR3 consists of 14 residues. The CDR3 loop is CASGASGDTDTQYF. CDR3 DNA sequence: TGTGCCAGCGGCGCTAGCGGGGACACAGATACGCAGTATTTT.

This chain joins TRBV28 and TRBJ2-3; possibly TRBD1 for D (6 bases). The CDR3 sequence is 17 residues long. Germline V gene lookup returns CDR1 MDHEN and CDR2 SYDVKM. The V gene lost 6 bases and the J gene lost 0 bases, with 19 bases spanning the gap. CDR3 residues: CASSPNLDRKSTDTQYF. CDR3 nucleotide sequence: TGTGCCAGCAGCCCAAACCTCGACAGGAAAAGCACAGATACGCAGTATTTT.

V gene TRBV7-9 combines with J gene TRBJ1-2; D is uncertain. Germline-derived CDR1 and CDR2 are SEHNR and FQNEAQ (reference sequence). V lost 0 bases and J 13 bases, leaving 9 bases between the germline ends. The CDR3 extends over 11 amino acids. This chain's CDR3 is CASSLAPRPTF. In DNA, the CDR3 is TGTGCCAGCAGCTTAGCGCCCCGGCCCACCTTC.

The chain recombines TRBV5-1 with TRBJ1-4, with D hard to call. CDR1 SGHRS and CDR2 YFSETQ come from the germline V gene. V was trimmed by 1 base and J by 3 bases, leaving 10 bases between them. The CDR3 has 15 amino acids. In nucleotides, the CDR3 is TGCGCCAGCAGCTTGAGTGGCAGCTCTAATGAAAAACTGTTTTTT. This translates into CASSLSGSSNEKLFF.

This clonotype has a count of ten or more. The J gene is TRBJ2-7, the V gene TRBV29-1, with TRBD2 matching over 13 bases. Germline V gene lookup returns CDR1 SQVTM and CDR2 ANQGSEA. The CDR3 is 14 residues long. V dropped 8 bases and J dropped 0; count of bases not matched to a gene: 4. The CDR3 is CSFRTSGSSYEQYF. The CDR3 nucleotides read TGCAGCTTCCGGACTAGCGGGAGCTCCTACGAGCAGTACTTC.

This clonotype was seen a few times. The chain combines TRBV5-1 with TRBJ2-1; 14 bases match TRBD2. CDR1 is SGHRS and CDR2 is YFSETQ in the germline V gene. V lost 5 bases and J lost 9; bases outside the gene matches: 19. The CDR3 has 19 amino acids. The CDR3 sequence: CASRSLPGLAGAEGTEQFF. In DNA, the CDR3 is TGCGCCAGCAGGTCACTTCCGGGACTAGCGGGGGCCGAGGGGACTGAGCAGTTCTTC. The full variable domain, its missing parts supplied by reference TRBV5-1 and TRBJ2-1, is KAGVTQTPRYLIKTRGQQVTLSCSPISGHRSVSWYQQTPGQGLQFLFEYFSETQRNKGNFPGRFSGRQFSNSRSEMNVSTLELGDSALYLCASRSLPGLAGAEGTEQFFGPGTRLTVL.

This clonotype was observed a handful of times. This sequence joins TRBV20-1 and TRBJ1-1; D might be TRBD1 (5 bases). V lost 1 base to trimming and J lost 1 base, with 16 bases between them. The CDR3 has 16 amino acids. The germline V gene has CDR1 DFQATT and CDR2 SNEGSKA (reference sequence). The CDR3 is CSARVAGVRGNTEAFF. CDR3 nucleotide sequence: TGCAGTGCTAGAGTCGCGGGGGTCAGAGGGAACACTGAAGCTTTCTTT.

This sequence joins TRBV6-2 or TRBV6-3 and TRBJ2-1, with unresolved D. The CDR3 totals 19 residues. Germline V gene lookup returns CDR1 MNHEY and CDR2 SVGEGT. Trimming stripped 2 bases from V and 0 bases from J, with 20 bases between. The CDR3 protein is CASSYPLSEGLSSYNEQFF. The CDR3 bases are TGTGCCAGCAGTTACCCGCTATCTGAAGGGCTTAGCTCCTACAATGAGCAGTTCTTC.

In its sample, this clonotype was seen a few times. CDR3 coding DNA: TGTGCCAGCAGCGACCTTCGGGGTCCTACAGAGACCCAGTACTTC. It translates to CASSDLRGPTETQYF. The V call is TRBV9, the J call TRBJ2-5; tentatively, D is TRBD2 (5 bases). The CDR3 spans 15 residues. The ends were cut back, 3 bases at V and 4 bases at J, with 16 bases in the middle. Germline V lookup: CDR1 SGDLS, CDR2 YYNGEE.

This clonotype was seen at least ten times. V usage is TRBV6-5 and J usage is TRBJ2-5; possibly TRBD1 for D (5 bases). Per the germline V gene, CDR1 is MNHEY and CDR2 is SVGAGI. The ends were cut back, 0 bases at V and 3 bases at J, with 8 bases in the middle. The length of the CDR3 is 14 residues. As DNA, the CDR3 is TGTGCCAGCAGTTACTCGGCAGGGAAAGAGACCCAGTACTTC. Translated: CASSYSAGKETQYF.

A note on this clonotype: The germline gene is not matched at one end of the junction; a read error may be the cause. The rearrangement uses TRBV3-1 and TRBJ2-5; D possibly corresponds to TRBD1 (6 bases). Gene TRBJ2-7 matches the end of the DNA better, so the J call may be wrong. Per germline, CDR1 LGHDT and CDR2 YNNKEL (reference sequence). The CDR3 totals 14 residues. The CDR3 sequence is CVSSPNGQTYEQYF. As DNA, the CDR3 is TGTGTCAGCAGCCCTAACGGACAGACCTACGAGCAGTACTTC.

This chain links TRBV7-2 with TRBJ1-1; D possibly corresponds to TRBD1 (6 bases). Between the trimmed V and J ends, which lost 1 base and 11 bases, there was a span of 11 bases. The CDR3 is made up of 12 amino acids. Germline V gene data show CDR1 as SGHTA and CDR2 as FQGNSA. CDR3 sequence (DNA): TGTGCCAGCAGCTTAGTACAGGGTAACGCTTTCTTT. Its translation is CASSLVQGNAFF.

V and J are TRBV5-1 and TRBJ2-7; the D gene could be TRBD1 or TRBD2 (5 bases each). The CDR3 is made up of 15 amino acids. Germline assignment: CDR1 SGHRS and CDR2 YFSETQ. Trimming cost V 0 bases and J 2 bases, with 12 bases left between them. The CDR3 loop is CASSLVGDAAYEQYF. The CDR3, as DNA: TGCGCCAGCAGCTTGGTGGGGGACGCGGCCTACGAGCAGTACTTC.

Only a few counts were recorded for this clonotype. This chain links TRBV15 with TRBJ1-5; TRBD1 agrees at 7 bases. The CDR3 extends over 16 amino acids. The germline V gene encodes CDR1 LNHNV and CDR2 YYDKDF (reference sequence). V shed 5 bases and J 5 bases; nucleotides not matched to a gene: 12. The CDR3 spells CATSAVPGQPYQPQHF. CDR3 nucleotide sequence: TGTGCCACCAGCGCAGTTCCGGGACAGCCATATCAGCCCCAGCATTTT. The full variable domain, completed using reference TRBV15 and TRBJ1-5, is DAMVIQNPRYQVTQFGKPVTLSCSQTLNHNVMYWYQQKSSQAPKLLFHYYDKDFNNEADTPDNFQSRRPNTSFCFLDIRSPGLGDTAMYLCATSAVPGQPYQPQHFGDGTRLSIL.

This clonotype appeared a few times. This rearrangement joins TRBV5-1 to TRBJ1-4; TRBD1 matches 7 bases. The CDR3 length is 16 residues. V shed 2 bases and J 5 bases; nucleotides not matched to a gene: 9. Germline V gives CDR1 SGHRS, CDR2 YFSETQ. Here the CDR3 DNA reads TGCGCCAGCAGCTTAGGGACAGTAGGTACGAATGAAAAACTGTTTTTT. Translated: CASSLGTVGTNEKLFF.

This sequence joins TRBV7-9 and TRBJ2-1, with a tentative D call TRBD2 (6 bases). CDR3 length equals 13 residues. Germline CDR1 SEHNR, CDR2 FQNEAQ (reference sequence). V lost 2 bases to trimming and J lost 7 bases, with 9 bases between them. The CDR3 reads CASSLTGVNEQFF. The CDR3 nucleotides read TGTGCCAGCAGCTTAACGGGGGTGAATGAGCAGTTCTTC. The full variable domain, its missing parts supplied by reference TRBV7-9 and TRBJ2-1, is DTGVSQNPRHKITKRGQNVTFRCDPISEHNRLYWYRQTLGQGPEFLTYFQNEAQLEKSRLLSDRFSAERPKGSFSTLEIQRTEQGDSAMYLCASSLTGVNEQFFGPGTRLTVL.

The V call is TRBV11-2, the J call TRBJ2-7, with no clear D. The CDR3 covers 13 residues. Trimming removed 0 bases from V and 6 bases from J, with 9 bases in between. Germline V gene lookup returns CDR1 SGHAT and CDR2 FQNNGV. DNA of the CDR3: TGTGCCAGCAGCTTAGATCGTGGCGGCGAGCAGTACTTC. Translated: CASSLDRGGEQYF.